These 21 T cell receptor beta chains came from one sample sequenced in a study of Tregs in tolerant kidney transplant recipients. Data came from immunoSEQ multiplex PCR; TCRdb stores just in-frame clones and leaves some out. The sample holds about 14,000 clones. Related graft donors supplied nonmyeloablative bone marrow transplants, and mixed chimerism was transient. Sequenced here: CD8+ T cells from blood (PBMCs), sampled 6 months after the transplant. Receptors originate from a human patient who received a combined kidney and bone marrow transplant. Some T cells may be graft donor cells.

With regard to this clone: The sequence runs out 3 residues before the end of the CDR3; the remainder is reconstructed from the germline J gene. The rearrangement joins TRBV19 to TRBJ2-7; no reliable D call. V was pared by 3 bases and J by 0 bases, with 15 bases between. This CDR3 comprises 16 residues. CDR1 is LNHDA and CDR2 is SQIVND in the germline V gene (reference sequence). This chain's CDR3 is CASSIGSPWASYEQYF. The part of the CDR3 DNA that was read is TGTGCCAGTAGTATCGGCAGTCCCTGGGCCTCCTACGAG.

Of note for this clone: Coverage ceases 3 residues before the CDR3 finishes, and the germline J gene fills in the end. This chain uses TRBV10-3 with TRBJ2-1, with TRBD1 matching 7 bases. There are 14 residues in the CDR3. The junction had 4 bases not matched to a gene; V was cut back by 4 bases and J by 4 bases. CDR1 is ENHRY, CDR2 SYGVKD, per germline. This chain's CDR3 is CAISGGTEYNEQFF. The CDR3 bases that were read are TGTGCCATCAGTGGAGGGACAGAGTACAATGAG.

Points on this clone: The DNA ends 3 residues before the CDR3 does, and the rest of the CDR3 is filled in from the germline J gene. The V gene is TRBV6-1, the J gene TRBJ1-2, with D perhaps matching TRBD1 (5 bases). CDR1 is MNHNS and CDR2 is SASEGT in the germline V gene. The V and J ends lost 1 base and 4 bases respectively, with 7 bases between them. The CDR3 has 13 amino acids. CDR3 residues: CASSEGQGYGYTF. CDR3 bases read: TGTGCCAGCAGTGAAGGGCAGGGCTATGGC.

Remarks on this clone: The observed sequence ends 3 residues before the CDR3 terminus, with the missing tail filled in from the germline J gene. The rearrangement joins TRBV19 to TRBJ2-1; 9 bases agree with TRBD2. Unmatched junction bases numbered 15, after V lost 7 bases and J lost 8 bases. CDR3 length: 16 residues. CDR1 LNHDA and CDR2 SQIVND come from the germline V gene (reference sequence). The sequenced part of the CDR3 DNA is TGTGCCAGTACCCCAGAGGAGACTAGCGGTAGATATGAG. The encoded protein is CASTPEETSGRYE. The full CDR3 protein is CASTPEETSGRYEQFF. Full variable domain (missing parts from reference TRBV19 and TRBJ2-1): DGGITQSPKYLFRKEGQNVTLSCEQNLNHDAMYWYRQDPGQGLRLIYYSQIVNDFQKGDIAEGYSVSREKKESFPLTVTSAQKNPTAFYLCASTPEETSGRYEQFFGPGTRLTVL.

A remark on this clone: From the germline J gene comes the end of the CDR3, since the read stops 3 residues before it. This chain joins TRBV6-2 or TRBV6-3 and TRBJ2-7; tentatively, D is TRBD2 (6 bases). V lost 1 base to trimming and J lost 4 bases, with 14 bases between them. The CDR3 is made up of 15 amino acids. The V gene's germline CDR1 is MNHEY and CDR2 SVGEGT. CDR3: CASSYWRDTGYEQYF. CDR3 bases read: TGTGCCAGCAGTTACTGGCGGGATACGGGATACGAG.

About this clone itself: The CDR3 end lies 3 residues beyond the end of the read and is filled in from the germline J gene. V is TRBV2 and J is TRBJ1-2; D is unclear. CDR1 and CDR2 from the germline V gene are SNHLY and FYNNEI. V lost 7 bases and J 2 bases, leaving 8 bases between the germline ends. The CDR3 runs to 12 residues. The sequenced part of the CDR3 DNA is TGTGCCAGCACGGCGGGGAACTATGGC. Its translation is CASTAGNYG. The full CDR3 is CASTAGNYGYTF.

Comments on this clone: The read falls 3 residues short of the CDR3 end, and the missing part is taken from the germline J gene. This chain joins TRBV7-6 and TRBJ2-7; D is perhaps TRBD1 (7 bases). The V end lost 7 bases, the J end lost 1 base, and 11 bases lay between the germline ends. The CDR3 consists of 13 residues. Germline lookup yields CDR1 SGHVS and CDR2 FNYEAQ. CDR3 amino acids: CASKQGRSYEQYF. CDR3 DNA (partial): TGTGCCAGCAAACAGGGGAGGTCCTACGAG. Full variable domain (outside the CDR3, taken from reference TRBV7-6 and TRBJ2-7): GAGVSQSPRYKVTKRGQDVALRCDPISGHVSLYWYRQALGQGPEFLTYFNYEAQQDKSGLPNDRFSAERPEGSISTLTIQRTEQRDSAMYRCASKQGRSYEQYFGPGTRLTVT.

Notes on this clone: The read gets to within 3 residues of the CDR3 end, and the germline J gene fills in the rest. The chain couples TRBV11-2 to TRBJ2-7; 9 bases align to TRBD2. Germline CDR1 SGHAT, CDR2 FQNNGV. Trimming at V came to 5 bases and at J to 4 bases, leaving 6 bases not matched to a gene. The CDR3 covers 14 residues. The DNA read from the CDR3 is TGTGCCAGCAGCCTAGGCAGCGGGGGGTACGAG. Translated: CASSLGSGGYE. The whole CDR3 reads CASSLGSGGYEQYF.

As concerns this clone: The missing CDR3 end, 3 residues past where the read stops, is filled in from the germline J gene. The chain combines TRBV2 with TRBJ1-2; 10 nucleotides match TRBD1. This CDR3 comprises 15 residues. Germline CDR1 is SNHLY and CDR2 is FYNNEI. J lost 3 bases, V lost 4 bases, and 5 bases had no gene match. The covered CDR3 bases are TGTGCCAGCAGTGGACAGGGGGCAATTCACTATGGC. It is translated as CASSGQGAIHYG. The complete CDR3 reads CASSGQGAIHYGYTF.

Concerning this clone itself: The CDR3 goes on 3 residues after the read ends, and that part is filled in from the germline J gene. The chain couples TRBV10-3 to TRBJ2-7; 9 bases fit TRBD1. CDR1 is ENHRY and CDR2 is SYGVKD in the germline V gene. The ends lost 6 bases at V and 2 bases at J; junction bases unmatched: 5. The CDR3 has 14 amino acids. CDR3 sequence: CAIRRDRVTYEQYF. CDR3 DNA (partial): TGTGCCATCAGGAGGGACAGGGTCACCTACGAG.

As for this clone: The read terminates 3 residues ahead of where the CDR3 ends, so the germline J gene completes it. The V gene is TRBV6-2 or TRBV6-3, the J gene TRBJ2-2, with D uncertain. Trimming stripped 2 bases from V and 5 bases from J, with 15 bases between. There are 16 residues in the CDR3. From germline, CDR1 is MNHEY and CDR2 SVGEGT. CDR3 DNA, as far as it was read: TGTGCCAGCAGTTACAGGGTCTACCTACCAACCGGGGAG. This encodes CASSYRVYLPTGE. The full-length CDR3 reads as CASSYRVYLPTGELFF.

A word on this clone: The read terminates 3 residues ahead of where the CDR3 ends, so the germline J gene completes it. This sequence joins TRBV2 and TRBJ1-2; TRBD1 matches at 9 bases. The CDR3 spans 15 residues. Per the germline V gene, CDR1 is SNHLY and CDR2 is FYNNEI. Incomplete CDR3 DNA: TGTGCCAGCAGGGAAAGGACAGGGGCGGTCTACGAC. It encodes CASRERTGAVYD. The entire CDR3 is CASRERTGAVYDYTF.

To note about this clone: The read ends 3 residues early relative to the CDR3; the germline J gene fills the gap. The chain combines TRBV30 with TRBJ1-1; the match to TRBD1 covers 8 bases. After removal of 2 bases from V and 4 bases from J, the junction contained 6 bases not matched to a gene. The germline V gene encodes CDR1 GTSNPN and CDR2 SVGIG (reference sequence). This CDR3 comprises 14 residues. The CDR3 bases that were read are TGTGCCTGGAGTCTAGGACAGGGAGGCACTGAA. Encoded protein: CAWSLGQGGTE. The whole CDR3 sequence reads CAWSLGQGGTEAFF.

With respect to this clone: From the germline J gene comes the end of the CDR3, since the read stops 3 residues before it. The chain couples TRBV28 to TRBJ2-7; 10 nucleotides match TRBD2. The CDR3 runs 17 residues. V shed 3 bases, J shed 3 bases, and the junction held 11 bases outside the gene matches. Germline CDR1 reads MDHEN; CDR2 reads SYDVKM. CDR3 sequence reads: CASSFGLAGETDYEQYF. The sequenced CDR3 bases are TGTGCCAGCAGTTTCGGGCTAGCGGGAGAAACCGACTACGAG.

Of note for this clone: The read halts 3 residues ahead of the CDR3 end, with the missing end drawn from the germline J gene. The chain couples TRBV6-2 or TRBV6-3 to TRBJ2-7; 7 bases align to TRBD1. After removal of 10 bases from V and 1 base from J, the junction contained 4 bases not matched to a gene. The CDR3 totals 12 residues. Germline CDR1 reads MNHEY; CDR2 reads SVGEGT. This CDR3 is CATRDRSYEQYF. The covered CDR3 bases are TGTGCCACCCGGGACAGATCCTACGAG.

On this clone itself: The read ends 3 residues shy of where the CDR3 ends; the end is completed using the germline J gene. The rearrangement uses TRBV6-2 or TRBV6-3 and TRBJ1-1, with D possibly being TRBD1 (6 bases). CDR1 MNHEY and CDR2 SVGEGT come from the germline V gene. The CDR3 totals 14 residues. V lost 6 bases and J lost 5, with 16 bases in between. The CDR3 here is CASREQGGRTEAFF. The sequenced CDR3 bases are TGTGCCAGCAGGGAACAGGGAGGTAGGACTGAA.

On this clone itself: The read falls 3 residues short of the CDR3 end, and the missing part is taken from the germline J gene. The V and J genes are TRBV5-4 and TRBJ2-1; 9 bases map to TRBD2. J gave up 8 bases and V 4 bases, and 10 bases lay outside the gene matches. CDR1 and CDR2 from the germline V gene are SGHNT and YYREEE (reference sequence). This CDR3 has 15 amino acids. The part of the CDR3 DNA that was read is TGTGCCAGCAGCGGTGCGGGGGGGGAGTTCGATGAG. It yields the protein CASSGAGGEFDE. The entire CDR3 reads CASSGAGGEFDEQFF.

The sequenced part of the CDR3 DNA is TGTGCCAGCAGCTACCGGGACTCTGGGTACGAG. It yields the protein CASSYRDSGYE. The complete CDR3 protein is CASSYRDSGYEQYF. The chain combines TRBV13 with TRBJ2-7; TRBD2 might be the D (6 bases). Read coverage stops 3 residues before the CDR3 terminus; the germline J gene supplies the remainder. With 4 bases removed from V and 4 bases from J, the gap between germline ends came to 14 bases. Germline loops: CDR1 PRHDT, CDR2 FYEKMQ (reference sequence). The length of the CDR3 is 14 residues.

Notes on this clone: The read is 3 residues too short to cover the CDR3 end, so that end is filled in from the germline J gene. J is TRBJ2-2 and V is TRBV6-2 or TRBV6-3; tentative D call: TRBD1 (6 bases). This CDR3 has 14 amino acids. The germline V gene has CDR1 MNHEY and CDR2 SVGEGT. The part of the CDR3 DNA that was read is TGTCCGCTTGAGGGGGAGACGCACACCGGGGAG. Amino acids: CPLEGETHTGE. The whole CDR3 sequence is CPLEGETHTGELFF.

Concerning this clone: The read halts 3 residues ahead of the CDR3 end, with the missing end drawn from the germline J gene. The chain combines TRBV4-1 with TRBJ2-3; 13 positions match TRBD2. The CDR3 is 16 residues long. The germline V gene encodes CDR1 MGHRA and CDR2 YSYEKL. V was clipped by 3 bases and J by 3 bases; unmatched bases: 3. The CDR3 is CASSHRLAGGTDTQYF. The CDR3 DNA, read in part, is TGCGCCAGCAGCCACCGACTAGCGGGGGGAACAGATACG.

As regards this clone: The CDR3 end is not reached by the read, which stops 3 residues before it; the germline J gene fills it in. The chain joins TRBV7-2 to TRBJ2-7; tentative D call: TRBD2 (6 bases). The CDR3 has 13 residues. Germline CDR1 is SGHTA and CDR2 is FQGNSA. Trimming took off 5 bases at V and 2 bases at J, with 10 bases between the two ends. The CDR3 sequence is CASSAGLTYEQYF. The DNA read from the CDR3 is TGTGCCAGCAGCGCGGGACTGACCTACGAG. Complete variable domain (other parts from reference TRBV7-2 and TRBJ2-7): GAGVSQSPSNKVTEKGKDVELRCDPISGHTALYWYRQSLGQGLEFLIYFQGNSAPDKSGLPSDRFSAERTGGSVSTLTIQRTQQEDSAVYLCASSAGLTYEQYFGPGTRLTVT.